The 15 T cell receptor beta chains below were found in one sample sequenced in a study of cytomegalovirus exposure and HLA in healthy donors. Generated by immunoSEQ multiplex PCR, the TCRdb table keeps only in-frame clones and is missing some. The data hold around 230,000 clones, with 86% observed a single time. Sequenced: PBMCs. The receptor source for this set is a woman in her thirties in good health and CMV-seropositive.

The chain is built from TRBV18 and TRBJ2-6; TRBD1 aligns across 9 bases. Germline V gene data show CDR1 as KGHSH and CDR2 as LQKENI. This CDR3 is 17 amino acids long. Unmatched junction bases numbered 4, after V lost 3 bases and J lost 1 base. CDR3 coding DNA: TGTGCCAGCTCACCGTCGGGACAGGGATCTGGGGCCAACGTCCTGACTTTC. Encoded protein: CASSPSGQGSGANVLTF.

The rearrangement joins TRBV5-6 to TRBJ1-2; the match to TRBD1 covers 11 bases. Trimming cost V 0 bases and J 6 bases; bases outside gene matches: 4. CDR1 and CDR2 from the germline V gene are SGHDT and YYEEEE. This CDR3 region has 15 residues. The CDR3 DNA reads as TGTGCCAGCAGCTTGGTCGGACAGGGGGCGAATGGCTACACCTTC. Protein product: CASSLVGQGANGYTF.

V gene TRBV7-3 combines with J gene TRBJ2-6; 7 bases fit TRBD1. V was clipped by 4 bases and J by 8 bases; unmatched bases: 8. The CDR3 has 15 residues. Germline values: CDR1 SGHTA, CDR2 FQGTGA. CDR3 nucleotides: TGTGCCAGCAGCTCCCCAGGGGGTTTGACCAACGTCCTGACTTTC. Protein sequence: CASSSPGGLTNVLTF.

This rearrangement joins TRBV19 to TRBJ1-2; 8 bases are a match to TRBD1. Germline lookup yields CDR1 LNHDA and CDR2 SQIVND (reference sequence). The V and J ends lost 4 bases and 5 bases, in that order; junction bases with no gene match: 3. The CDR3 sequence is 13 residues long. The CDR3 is CASSTGQEYGYTF. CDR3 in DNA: TGTGCCAGTAGTACGGGACAGGAGTATGGCTACACCTTC.

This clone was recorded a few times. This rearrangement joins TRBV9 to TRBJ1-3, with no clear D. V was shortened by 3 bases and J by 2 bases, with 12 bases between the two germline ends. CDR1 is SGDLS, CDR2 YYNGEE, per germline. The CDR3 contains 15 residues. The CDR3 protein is CASSGTAMAGNTIYF. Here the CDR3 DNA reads TGTGCCAGCAGCGGCACAGCCATGGCTGGAAACACCATATATTTT.

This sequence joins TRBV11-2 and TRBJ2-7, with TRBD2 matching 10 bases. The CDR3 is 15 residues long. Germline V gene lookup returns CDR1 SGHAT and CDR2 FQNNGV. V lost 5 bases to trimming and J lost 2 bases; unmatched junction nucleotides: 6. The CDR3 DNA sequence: TGTGCCAGCAGCCTTGGACTAGCGGAAGCCTACGAGCAGTACTTC. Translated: CASSLGLAEAYEQYF.

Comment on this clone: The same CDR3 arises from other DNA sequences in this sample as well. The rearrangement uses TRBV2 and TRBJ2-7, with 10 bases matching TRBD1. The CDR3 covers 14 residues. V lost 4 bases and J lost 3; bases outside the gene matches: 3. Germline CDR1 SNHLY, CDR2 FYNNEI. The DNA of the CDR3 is TGTGCCAGCAGTGGGGACAGGGGCTACTACGAGCAGTACTTC. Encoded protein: CASSGDRGYYEQYF.

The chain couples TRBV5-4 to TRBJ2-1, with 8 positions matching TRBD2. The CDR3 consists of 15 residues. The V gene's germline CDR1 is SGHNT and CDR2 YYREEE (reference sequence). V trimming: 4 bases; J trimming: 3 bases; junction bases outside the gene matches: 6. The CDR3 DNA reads TGTGCCAGCAGCACAAGCGGGAGTGTCTACAATGAGCAGTTCTTC. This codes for CASSTSGSVYNEQFF.

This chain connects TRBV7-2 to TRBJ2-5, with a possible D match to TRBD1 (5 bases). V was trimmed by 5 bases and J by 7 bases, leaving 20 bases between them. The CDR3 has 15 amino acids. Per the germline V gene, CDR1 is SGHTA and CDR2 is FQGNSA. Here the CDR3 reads CASSLSPWGDRTQYF. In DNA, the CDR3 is TGTGCCAGCAGCCTTTCCCCATGGGGCGATCGGACCCAGTACTTC.

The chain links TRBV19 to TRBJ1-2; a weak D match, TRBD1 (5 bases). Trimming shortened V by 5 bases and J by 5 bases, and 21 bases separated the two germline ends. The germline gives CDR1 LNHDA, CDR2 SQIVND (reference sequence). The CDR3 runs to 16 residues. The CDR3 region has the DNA TGTGCCAGTAGTGCCGGGAGGGGTACGGGAACTTATGGCTACACCTTC. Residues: CASSAGRGTGTYGYTF.

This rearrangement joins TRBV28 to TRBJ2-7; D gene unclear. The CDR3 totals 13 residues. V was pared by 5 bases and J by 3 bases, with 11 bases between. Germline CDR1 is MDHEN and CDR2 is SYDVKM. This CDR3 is CASSLTVSYEQYF. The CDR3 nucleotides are TGTGCCAGCAGTCTTACGGTGAGCTACGAGCAGTACTTC.

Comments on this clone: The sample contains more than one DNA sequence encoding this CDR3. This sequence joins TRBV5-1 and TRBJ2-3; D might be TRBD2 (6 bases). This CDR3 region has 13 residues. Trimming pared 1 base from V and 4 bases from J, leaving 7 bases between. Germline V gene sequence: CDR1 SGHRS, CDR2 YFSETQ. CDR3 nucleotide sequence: TGCGCCAGCAGCTTGTCGGGGGCAGATACGCAGTATTTT. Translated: CASSLSGADTQYF.

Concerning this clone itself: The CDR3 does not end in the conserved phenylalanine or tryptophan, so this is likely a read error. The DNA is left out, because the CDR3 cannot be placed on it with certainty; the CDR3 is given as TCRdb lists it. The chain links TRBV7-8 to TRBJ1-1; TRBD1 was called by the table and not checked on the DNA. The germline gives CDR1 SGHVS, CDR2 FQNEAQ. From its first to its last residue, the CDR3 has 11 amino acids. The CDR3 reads CASSVGDRGFI.

In nucleotides, the CDR3 is TGTGCCAGCTCACCCCTGACAGGGGCTGTCTACGAGCAGTACTTC. Its translation is CASSPLTGAVYEQYF. The chain joins TRBV18 to TRBJ2-7, with 8 nucleotides matching TRBD1. V shed 3 bases, J shed 3 bases, and the junction held 7 bases outside the gene matches. The CDR3 is made up of 15 amino acids. In germline, CDR1 is KGHSH, CDR2 LQKENI.

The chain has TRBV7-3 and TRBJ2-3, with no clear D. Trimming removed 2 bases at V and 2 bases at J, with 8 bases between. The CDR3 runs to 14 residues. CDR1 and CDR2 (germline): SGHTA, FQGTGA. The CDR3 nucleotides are TGTGCCAGCAGCTTAGCGAGGAACACAGATACGCAGTATTTT. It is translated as CASSLARNTDTQYF.